The 9 T cell receptor beta chains in this list originate from one sample, sequenced in a study of response to subunit inactivated influenza vaccine. TCRdb re-derived calls from the RT-PCR reads in MiXCR, one entry per CDR3 protein. In the table there are hundreds of thousands of distinct CDR3 sequences, around 13% of which are singletons. The starting material was PBMCs from blood, obtained roughly 6 weeks after vaccination. The receptors originated from a man aged 45-60 years who received an inactivated influenza vaccine.

The rearrangement links TRBV6-6 to TRBJ1-2; weak D call: TRBD1 (6 bases). With 2 bases removed from V and 14 bases from J, the gap between germline ends came to 12 bases. CDR1 MNHNY and CDR2 SVGAGI come from the germline V gene (reference sequence). The CDR3 covers 11 residues. This CDR3 is CASSYQDSTTF. CDR3 bases: TGTGCCAGCAGTTACCAGGACAGCACGACCTTC.

The chain carries TRBV24-1 and TRBJ2-1, with 13 bases matching TRBD2. This CDR3 is built from 16 residues. CDR1 KGHDR and CDR2 SFDVKD come from the germline V gene. The V gene end was trimmed by 4 bases and the J gene end by 9 bases; junction bases not matched to a gene: 8. The CDR3 here is CATSESTSGGLGEQFF. CDR3 nucleotide sequence: TGTGCCACCAGTGAATCGACTAGCGGGGGGTTGGGTGAGCAGTTCTTC.

In this sample, this clonotype turned up a few times. CDR3 nucleotides: TGTGCCAGCAGCCTCCCGAACGGGGGCCCTGGCACAGATACGCAGTATTTT. Its protein is CASSLPNGGPGTDTQYF. The chain couples TRBV28 to TRBJ2-3, with D perhaps assigned TRBD1 or TRBD2 (6 bases each). Per the germline V gene, CDR1 is MDHEN and CDR2 is SYDVKM. This CDR3 is 17 amino acids long. The V and J ends lost 6 bases and 1 base respectively, with 20 bases between them.

As regards this clonotype: Germline and junction disagree at one end, which may indicate a read error. The chain's CDR3 is CASSYPLEGTGPNF. As DNA, the CDR3 is TGTGCCAGCAGTTACCCGCTGGAGGGGACAGGGCCAAACTTC. V gene TRBV6-2 or TRBV6-3 combines with J gene TRBJ2-7; 9 nucleotides align to TRBD1. The germline gives CDR1 MNHEY, CDR2 SVGEGT. The CDR3 has 14 amino acids.

This clonotype appeared a few times. This chain joins TRBV4-1 and TRBJ2-1; TRBD1 is a possible D gene (6 bases). This CDR3 has 16 amino acids. CDR1 and CDR2 from the germline V gene are MGHRA and YSYEKL. With 2 bases removed from V and 4 bases from J, the gap between germline ends came to 15 bases. The CDR3 nucleotides are TGCGCCAGCAGCCAACAGGGGACCGACATATACAATGAGCAGTTCTTC. Translating it yields CASSQQGTDIYNEQFF.

Notes on this clonotype: A read error may explain this, as a much larger clone is one base away. This rearrangement joins TRBV12-3 or TRBV12-4 to TRBJ2-1, with D uncertain. The CDR3 runs 16 residues. In nucleotides, the CDR3 is TGTGCCAGCAGTTTATCGGTAGCTGCTCTACATAATGAGCATTTCTTC. This sequence encodes CASSLSVAALHNEHFF.

This chain joins TRBV7-2 and TRBJ2-7; D is uncertain. Trimming cost V 2 bases and J 4 bases, with 15 bases left between them. This CDR3 contains 15 residues. Looked up from germline, CDR1 is SGHTA and CDR2 is FQGNSA. DNA of the CDR3: TGTGCCAGCAGCTTACGTCGAGCCATTGCATACGAGCAGTACTTC. As protein: CASSLRRAIAYEQYF.

The chain employs TRBV7-9 and TRBJ2-7, with D possibly matching TRBD1 (6 bases). Trimming removed 6 bases at V and 3 bases at J, with 12 bases between. Germline V gene data show CDR1 as SEHNR and CDR2 as FQNEAQ (reference sequence). The CDR3 is 13 residues long. CDR3 amino acids: CASRKRTDYEQYF. For the CDR3, the DNA is TGTGCCAGCAGGAAACGGACAGACTACGAGCAGTACTTC.

The genes are TRBV29-1 and TRBJ2-7; a weak D match, TRBD1 (6 bases). Germline loops: CDR1 SQVTM, CDR2 ANQGSEA. The CDR3 sequence is 13 residues long. Trimming took 3 bases from V and 5 from J, leaving 14 bases between them. For the CDR3, the DNA is TGCAGCGTTGAGGGCAGGGGATTGAACGAGCAGTACTTC. Translation: CSVEGRGLNEQYF.